Here is one TCR beta chain with its context. This sample was taken from a study of blood T cell repertoires in COVID-19. With 4 bases clipped from V and 3 bases from J, the junction kept 7 bases outside the gene matches. Per germline, CDR1 SGHRS and CDR2 YFSETQ. The CDR3 spans 15 residues. Libraries were prepared by immunoSEQ multiplex PCR; TCRdb keeps only in-frame clonotypes and omits some of them. The data contain about 200,000 clones, around four fifths of them singletons. The sequence came from a man aged 40-50 years who had recovered from COVID-19. V and J are TRBV5-1 and TRBJ2-5; 9 positions match TRBD1. Sequencing used PBMCs or T cells enriched from blood (not recorded which). The CDR3 sequence is CASSVLRTGEETQYF. CDR3 bases: TGCGCCAGCAGCGTTCTACGGACAGGGGAAGAGACCCAGTACTTC.